This T cell receptor beta chain was identified in a study of shared clonotypes between healthy human individuals. Study-level findings and limits: Rarefaction demonstrated incomplete sorted-subset sequencing despite large depth.

Deep was the level used in running the assay. Data came from immunoSEQ multiplex PCR; TCRdb stores just in-frame clones and leaves some out. The sample holds under 1 million clones; 96% are singletons and the top ten take 0.2% to 0.25%. CD45RO negativity and positive selection for CCR7 defined naive CD8 cells, a population that excluded terminally differentiated effector memory CD45RA+ cells. About this clone itself: Its antigen is unidentified.

The clonotype was recovered from a young man in good health. Sequencing input: naive CD8+ T cells sorted from blood.

CDR3 in amino acids: CASSVYRGPGYEQYF. The CDR3 coding sequence is TGTGCCAGCAGTGTATACAGGGGACCAGGCTACGAGCAGTACTTC. This chain joins TRBV6-1 and TRBJ2-7, with 7 bases fitting TRBD1. J lost 3 bases, V lost 4 bases, and 9 bases had no gene match. The CDR3 runs to 15 residues. Germline V gene lookup returns CDR1 MNHNS and CDR2 SASEGT.